This record concerns one T cell receptor beta chain sequence. Its antigen is unidentified. Time point in this sample: baseline pretreatment blood. Treatment specified: 15 Gy SBRT to primary tumor, nephrectomy 4 weeks later. Blood was sampled at baseline, 2 weeks and 4 weeks after SBRT. These data come from a study of radiation and T cells in renal cell carcinoma. Looking at the study overall: Nephrectomy followed 15 Gy stereotactic body radiation by 4 weeks. Study-wide points: From baseline, blood top tumor clonotypes peaked at 2 weeks post-radiation.

TCRdb's table, derived via immunoSEQ multiplex PCR, lists solely in-frame clones and lacks some. The sample shows approximately 140,000 clones, 70% to 90% of them seen only once. V was clipped by 3 bases and J by 10 bases, with 19 bases between them. Per the germline V gene, CDR1 is LNHNV and CDR2 is YYDKDF (reference sequence). This CDR3 has 16 amino acids. The TCR originated in a woman between 50 and 59 years old with renal cell carcinoma. The gene calls are TRBV15 and TRBJ1-6; possible D gene TRBD1, 5 bases. Sequences were derived from blood, sampled from a patient whose treatment included radiotherapy and nephrectomy. CDR3 in amino acids: CATSRDPRARGSPLHF. CDR3 nucleotides: TGTGCCACCAGCAGGGACCCCAGGGCCCGTGGATCACCCCTCCACTTT.